This TCR beta chain originates from a study of radiotherapy plus CTLA-4 blockade in lung cancer. Sequenced by immunoSEQ multiplex PCR; TCRdb stores in-frame clones only, minus some. The sample consists of roughly 62,000 clones, approximately 76% of them appearing once. This clone is labeled as medium-sized. V lost 6 bases and J 4 bases, leaving 7 bases between the germline ends. CDR1 is SNHLY, CDR2 FYNNEI, per germline. The length of the CDR3 is 11 residues. The source was peripheral blood, collected from a patient treated with radiotherapy plus ipilimumab. This TCR was sampled from a human donor with non-small cell lung cancer who had a complete response to radiotherapy plus ipilimumab. The rearrangement uses TRBV2 and TRBJ2-7, with D perhaps matching TRBD2 (5 bases). CDR3 nucleotides: TGTGCCAGCAGCGGACTGTACGAGCAGTACTTC. Its translation is CASSGLYEQYF.